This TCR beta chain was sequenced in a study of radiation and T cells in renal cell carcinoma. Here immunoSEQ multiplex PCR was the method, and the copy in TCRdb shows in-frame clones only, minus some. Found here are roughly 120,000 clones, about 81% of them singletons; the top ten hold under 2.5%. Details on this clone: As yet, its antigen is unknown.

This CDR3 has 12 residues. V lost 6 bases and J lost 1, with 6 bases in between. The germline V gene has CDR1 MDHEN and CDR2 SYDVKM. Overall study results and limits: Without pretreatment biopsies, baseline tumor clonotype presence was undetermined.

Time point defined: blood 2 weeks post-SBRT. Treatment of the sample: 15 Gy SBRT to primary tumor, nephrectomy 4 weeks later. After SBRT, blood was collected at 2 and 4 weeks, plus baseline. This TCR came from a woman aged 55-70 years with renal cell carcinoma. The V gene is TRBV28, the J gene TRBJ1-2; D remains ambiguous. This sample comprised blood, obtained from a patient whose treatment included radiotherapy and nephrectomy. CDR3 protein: CASSTVNYGYTF. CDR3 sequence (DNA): TGTGCCAGCAGCACCGTTAACTATGGCTACACCTTC.